This T cell receptor (beta chain) was retrieved from a study of T-cell memory formation after mild COVID-19. Study summary: TCR clusters were mostly donor specific.

This clonotype was seen repeatedly, ten times or more. TCRdb reanalysed the 5' RACE reads using MiXCR and keeps one entry per CDR3 protein. Among more than 150,000 distinct CDR3 sequences, approximately 17% were seen once, and the ten largest hold 3% to 4.5%. V lost 0 bases to trimming and J lost 4 bases; unmatched junction nucleotides: 1. CDR1 is SGDLS, CDR2 YYNGEE, per germline. CDR3 length: 14 residues. The chain joins TRBV9 to TRBJ1-1; 9 positions agree with TRBD1. The sample consisted of PBMCs or a T cell subset sorted from them (not recorded which). The source of this sequence is a young man who had mild COVID-19 (a few samples of this study predate the infection). Cell type and time point are not known. CDR3 DNA sequence: TGTGCCAGCAGCGTAGGGGACAGGGTCACTGAAGCTTTCTTT. This codes for CASSVGDRVTEAFF.